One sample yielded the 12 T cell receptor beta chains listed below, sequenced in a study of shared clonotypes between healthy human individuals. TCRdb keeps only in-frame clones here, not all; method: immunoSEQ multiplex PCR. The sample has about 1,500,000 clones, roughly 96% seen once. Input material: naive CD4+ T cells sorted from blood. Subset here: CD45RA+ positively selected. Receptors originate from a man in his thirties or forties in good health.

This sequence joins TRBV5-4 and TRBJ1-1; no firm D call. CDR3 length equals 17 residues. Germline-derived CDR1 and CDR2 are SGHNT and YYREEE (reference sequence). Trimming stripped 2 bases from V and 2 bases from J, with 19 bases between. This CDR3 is CASSFLVRRRGNTEAFF. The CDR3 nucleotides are TGTGCCAGCAGCTTTTTGGTTAGGCGTCGGGGTAACACTGAAGCTTTCTTT.

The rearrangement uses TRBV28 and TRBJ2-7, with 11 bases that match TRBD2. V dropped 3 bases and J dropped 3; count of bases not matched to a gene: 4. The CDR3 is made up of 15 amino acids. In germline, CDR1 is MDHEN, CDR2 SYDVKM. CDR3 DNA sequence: TGTGCCAGCAGTTTGCAGACTAGCGGGGACTACGAGCAGTACTTC. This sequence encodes CASSLQTSGDYEQYF.

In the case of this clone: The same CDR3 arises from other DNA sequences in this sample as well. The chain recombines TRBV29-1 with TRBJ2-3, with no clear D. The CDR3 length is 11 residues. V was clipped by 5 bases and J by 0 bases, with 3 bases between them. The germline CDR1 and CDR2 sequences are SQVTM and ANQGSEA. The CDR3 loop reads CSVTSTDTQYF. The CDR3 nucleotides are TGCAGCGTTACTAGCACAGATACGCAGTATTTT.

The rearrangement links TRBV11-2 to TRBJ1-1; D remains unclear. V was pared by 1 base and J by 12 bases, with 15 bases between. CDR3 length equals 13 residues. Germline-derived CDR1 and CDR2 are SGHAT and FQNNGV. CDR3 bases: TGTGCCAGCAGCTTAGTAGTCGGGAAAGACTCTTTCTTT. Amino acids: CASSLVVGKDSFF.

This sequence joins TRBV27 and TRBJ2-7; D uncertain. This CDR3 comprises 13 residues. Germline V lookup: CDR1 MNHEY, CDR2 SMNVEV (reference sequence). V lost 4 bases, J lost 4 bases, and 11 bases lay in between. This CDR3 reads CASSSRILYEQYF. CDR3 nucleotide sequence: TGTGCCAGCAGTTCAAGAATTCTGTACGAGCAGTACTTC.

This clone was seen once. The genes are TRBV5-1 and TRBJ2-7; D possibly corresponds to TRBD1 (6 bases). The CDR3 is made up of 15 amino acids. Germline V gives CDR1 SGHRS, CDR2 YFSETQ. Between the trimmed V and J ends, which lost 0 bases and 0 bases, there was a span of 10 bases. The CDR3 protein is CASSLDGGDSYEQYF. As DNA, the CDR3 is TGCGCCAGCAGCTTGGATGGGGGCGACTCCTACGAGCAGTACTTC.

CDR3 sequence (DNA): TGTGCCAGCAGCGTAGCCGGCAGGGCCTCCTACAATGAGCAGTTCTTC. It is translated as CASSVAGRASYNEQFF. The rearrangement joins TRBV9 to TRBJ2-1, with D possibly matching TRBD1 (5 bases). Per the germline V gene, CDR1 is SGDLS and CDR2 is YYNGEE. This CDR3 contains 16 residues. Trimming left V 0 bases short and J 0 bases short, with 10 bases between.

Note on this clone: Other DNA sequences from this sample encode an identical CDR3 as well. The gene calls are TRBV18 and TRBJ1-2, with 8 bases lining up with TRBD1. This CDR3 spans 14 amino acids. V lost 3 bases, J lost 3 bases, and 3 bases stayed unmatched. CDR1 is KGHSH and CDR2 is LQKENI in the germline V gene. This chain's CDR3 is CASSPTGVDYGYTF. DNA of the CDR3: TGTGCCAGCTCACCGACAGGGGTGGACTATGGCTACACCTTC.

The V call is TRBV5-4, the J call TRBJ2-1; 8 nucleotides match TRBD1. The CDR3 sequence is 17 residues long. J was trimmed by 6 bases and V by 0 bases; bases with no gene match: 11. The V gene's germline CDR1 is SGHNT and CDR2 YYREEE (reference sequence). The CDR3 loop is CASSLAPRTGIVNEQFF. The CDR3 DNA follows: TGTGCCAGCAGCTTGGCACCGAGGACAGGGATCGTCAATGAGCAGTTCTTC.

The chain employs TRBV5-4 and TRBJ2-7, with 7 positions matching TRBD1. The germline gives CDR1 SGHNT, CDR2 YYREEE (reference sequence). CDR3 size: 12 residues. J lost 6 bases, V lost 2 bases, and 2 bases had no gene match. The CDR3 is CASSFTGAEQYF. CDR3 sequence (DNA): TGTGCCAGCAGCTTTACAGGGGCCGAGCAGTACTTC.

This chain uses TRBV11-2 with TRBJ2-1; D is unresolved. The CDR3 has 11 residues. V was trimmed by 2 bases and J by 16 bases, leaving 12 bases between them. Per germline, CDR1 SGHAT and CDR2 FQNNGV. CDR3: CASSLSLARFF. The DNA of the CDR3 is TGTGCCAGCAGCTTAAGCCTGGCGCGATTCTTC.

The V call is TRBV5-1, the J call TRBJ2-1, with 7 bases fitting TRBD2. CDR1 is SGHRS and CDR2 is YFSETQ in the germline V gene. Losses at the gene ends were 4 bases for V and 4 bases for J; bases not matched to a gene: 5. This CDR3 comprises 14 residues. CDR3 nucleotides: TGCGCCAGCAGCCTAAGGACTAGTTACAATGAGCAGTTCTTC. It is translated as CASSLRTSYNEQFF.